The sequence of this TCR beta chain was determined in a study of CD8 T cells in Susac syndrome. With random hexamers, roughly 0.45 to 1 ug RNA was reverse transcribed. TCRdb re-derived calls from the immunoSEQ multiplex PCR reads in MiXCR, one entry per CDR3 protein. The sample contains about 200,000 distinct CDR3 sequences, roughly 96% of which appear only once. The T cells that were sequenced for TCR beta were CD8+ and CD4+ cells from blood. FACS was used to enrich TEMRA cells, whereas the CD8+ and CD4+ T cells were obtained by negative isolation. The V and J ends lost 1 base and 2 bases, in that order; junction bases with no gene match: 10. CDR3 length: 17 amino acids. Germline V gene sequence: CDR1 LGHDT, CDR2 YNNKEL (reference sequence).

Sequencing used CD4+ T cells from PBMCs. V is TRBV3-1 and J is TRBJ2-5; TRBD2 aligns across 7 bases. The clonotype was recovered from a human donor in good health. CDR3 sequence reads: CASSQGGTGGSQETQYF. As DNA, the CDR3 is TGTGCCAGCAGCCAAGGTGGGACTGGCGGGAGTCAAGAGACCCAGTACTTC.